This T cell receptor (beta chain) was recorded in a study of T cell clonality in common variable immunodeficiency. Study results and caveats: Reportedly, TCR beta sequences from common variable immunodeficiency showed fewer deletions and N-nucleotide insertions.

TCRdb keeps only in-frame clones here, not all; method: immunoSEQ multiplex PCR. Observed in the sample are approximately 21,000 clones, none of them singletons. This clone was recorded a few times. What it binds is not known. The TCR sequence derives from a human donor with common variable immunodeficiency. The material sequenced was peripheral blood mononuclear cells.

The CDR3 loop is CASSIRGNINEQFF. Incomplete CDR3 DNA: TGTGCCAGTAGTATTCGGGGTAACATTAATGAG. The J gene is TRBJ2-1, the V gene TRBV19, with a possible D match to TRBD2 (5 bases). Coverage ceases 3 residues before the CDR3 finishes, and the germline J gene fills in the end. Germline V gene data show CDR1 as LNHDA and CDR2 as SQIVND (reference sequence). The CDR3 runs 14 residues. V was cut by 3 bases and J by 7 bases, with 13 bases left in between.